This TCR beta chain originates from a study of T cells in Graves' hyperthyroidism and ophthalmopathy. The study's findings and limits: Most thyroid-expanded clonotypes above 0.001 were also found in blood. Model predictions of ophthalmopathy came a median approximately 6 months before onset.

Diagnoses were made from clinical symptoms, serum measures (thyroxine and TRAb), thyroid ultrasound and orbital computed tomography. A word on this clonotype: Its antigen remains unidentified.

TCR beta CDR3 region amplification was performed from RNA transcripts. HTBI primers were employed in a first-round RT-PCR of the TCR CDR3. TCRdb ran MiXCR on the multiplex PCR reads and lists one entry per CDR3 protein. The table includes approximately 200,000 distinct CDR3 sequences, around 20% detected once. This CDR3 has 14 residues. Germline assignment: CDR1 DFQATT and CDR2 SNEGSKA (reference sequence). The ends were cut back, 3 bases at V and 6 bases at J, with 12 bases in the middle. The chain combines TRBV20-1 with TRBJ1-6; the D gene is possibly TRBD1 (6 bases). The receptor comes from a man aged 35-49 years with Graves' hyperthyroidism. Sequenced material: blood. CDR3 residues: CSASNRVGNSPLHF. DNA of the CDR3: TGCAGTGCTAGCAACAGGGTCGGTAATTCACCCCTCCACTTT.